This TCR beta chain appears in the sequencing data of a study of T cells after yellow fever vaccination. The ends were cut back, 7 bases at V and 0 bases at J, with 7 bases in the middle. The CDR3 loop spans 13 amino acids. One entry per CDR3 protein results from TCRdb running MiXCR on the 5' RACE reads. The repertoire holds over 100,000 distinct CDR3 sequences, with 8% to 9.5% as singletons. This clonotype was detected a few times. The V call is TRBV23-1, the J call TRBJ2-4; no clear D gene. TRBV23-1 qualifies as an ORF whose function is uncertain. The sequences come from CD8+ T cells sorted from PBMCs, collected 45 days after the yellow fever booster vaccination. The TCR was taken from a man under 40 who received the YFV17D yellow fever vaccine. The CDR3 bases are TGCGCCAGCAACCGGCTAGCCAAAAACATTCAGTACTTC. This encodes CASNRLAKNIQYF.